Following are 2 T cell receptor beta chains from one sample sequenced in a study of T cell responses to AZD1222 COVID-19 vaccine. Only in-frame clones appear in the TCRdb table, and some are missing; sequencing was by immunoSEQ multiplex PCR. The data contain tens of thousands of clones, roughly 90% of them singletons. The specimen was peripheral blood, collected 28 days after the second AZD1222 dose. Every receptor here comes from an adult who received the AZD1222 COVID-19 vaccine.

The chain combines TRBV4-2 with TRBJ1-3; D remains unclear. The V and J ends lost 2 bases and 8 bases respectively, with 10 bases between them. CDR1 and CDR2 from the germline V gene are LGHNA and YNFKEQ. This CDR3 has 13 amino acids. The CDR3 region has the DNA TGTGCCAGCAGCCAAACCCCAATGGACACCATATATTTT. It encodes CASSQTPMDTIYF.

CDR3 loop: CASSLVLAVPFEGYTF. Here the CDR3 DNA reads TGTGCCAGCAGCTTAGTTCTCGCGGTTCCGTTTGAGGGCTACACCTTC. V is TRBV11-2 and J is TRBJ1-2; D is unresolved. The length of the CDR3 is 16 residues. Between the trimmed V and J ends, which lost 1 base and 8 bases, there was a span of 20 bases. Germline-derived CDR1 and CDR2 are SGHAT and FQNNGV.